Detailed here is one TCR beta chain. The clone's antigen remains unknown. No quality values exist for individual bases; no much larger clone is one base distant. From the cysteine through the phenylalanine, the CDR3 covers 11 amino acids. The retained sequence is limited to the CDR3, 33 bases, with the frame set at the first base. V lost 9 bases and J lost 8 bases; the stretch between them is 10 bases long. This sample was taken from a study of blood T cell repertoires in COVID-19 (TCRdb year 2020). With respect to the entire study: The collaborator samples originated in the United States, Italy and Spain and spanned the acute and convalescent phases of COVID-19. HLA class I and class II types, where available, came from metadata supplied by the sample provider rather than from assay-based typing. The samples were drawn from two sources: the first 160 participants of the ongoing ImmuneRACE study, and some 1,300 subjects contributed by 6 global collaborators. The repertoires were released in a freely available public database meant as a resource for research on the immune response to SARS-CoV-2. A de-identified subject ID, COVID-19 status, age in years and sex were almost always included in the sample metadata. The prospective study material was composed of cDNA or gDNA derived from T cells, B-cell-depleted T cells, or PBMCs. The dataset comprised deeply sampled blood TCRbeta repertoires from subjects exposed to, actively infected with, or recovered from COVID-19.

TCRbeta CDR3 regions were amplified from genomic DNA by means of the immunoSEQ Assay, a bias-controlled multiplex PCR. The paper's data handling went like this. Nucleated cell counts per sample were estimated from amplification of reference gene primers within the assay. To quantify the absolute abundance of each unique TCRbeta CDR3 rearrangement, sequence reads were collapsed and filtered. For each sample, productive Simpson clonality was calculated as the square root of Simpson's diversity index across productive rearrangements. Drawn from immuneACCESS, this table holds only the in-frame rearrangements with V and J called that TCRdb kept. Clones are partly lost; checked studies trace under half to an unresolved V gene and leave the rest unexplained. The V and J calls and the clone size are those of that table, but D and trimming were determined from the DNA. The sample contains around 37,000 clones, 88% of them found a single time. The leading ten clones occupy over 2% of the sample.

General study outcomes and caveats: The amount of clinical and demographic metadata varied by source and participant and was provided uncurated.

The collaborating institutions used their own protocols to collect whole blood in K2EDTA tubes. Collaborator samples were shipped for TCRbeta analysis as frozen whole blood, isolated PBMCs, or DNA extracted from either sample type. Sequencing was performed on peripheral blood. This receptor was taken from a human donor in a cohort sampled during active COVID-19. The rearranged segments are TRBV12-3 or TRBV12-4 and TRBJ1-4; TRBD1 is a possible D gene, resting on 5 matching bases. DNA sequence: TGTGCCAGTCGGGGGGTGGAAAAACTGTTTTTT. Its protein is CASRGVEKLFF.